The 18 T cell receptor beta chains in this list originate from one sample, sequenced in a study of naive and memory T cell subsets. Both TRBC1 and TRBC2 were covered by a beta constant-region primer of two equimolar oligonucleotides. MiXCR, applied by TCRdb to the UMI-ligation and nested PCR reads, yields one record per CDR3 protein. This sample yields 70,000 to 95,000 distinct CDR3 sequences, of which more than 6.5% are seen a single time; 1.6% belongs to the top ten. The sample consisted of central memory CD4+ T cells from blood. All receptors derive from a human donor in good health.

The chain uses TRBV6-5 and TRBJ2-1; 7 nucleotides agree with TRBD2. The CDR3 extends over 15 amino acids. V lost 5 bases and J lost 7; bases outside the gene matches: 11. Germline V gene sequence: CDR1 MNHEY, CDR2 SVGAGI. The CDR3 region has the DNA TGTGCCAGCAGTAGCCGATCGAGCGGGGAAAATGAGCAGTTCTTC. Translating gives CASSSRSSGENEQFF.

This clonotype was recorded many times. The V and J genes are TRBV20-1 and TRBJ1-2, with 9 nucleotides matching TRBD1. The V segment lost 4 bases and the J segment 8 bases; nucleotides outside the gene matches: 14. There are 15 residues in the CDR3. CDR1 and CDR2 from the germline V gene are DFQATT and SNEGSKA (reference sequence). The CDR3 coding sequence is TGCAGTGCTATACTCGGGGGAAAAGGGACAGGGGGCTACACCTTC. Residues: CSAILGGKGTGGYTF.

This clonotype was counted many times. The chain is built from TRBV29-1 and TRBJ2-1, with 7 bases matching TRBD2. The CDR3 is 17 amino acids. The germline V gene encodes CDR1 SQVTM and CDR2 ANQGSEA. V shed 7 bases and J 0 bases; nucleotides not matched to a gene: 15. CDR3 in amino acids: CSAPGRVAGLSYNEQFF. The CDR3 nucleotides read TGCAGCGCTCCGGGGCGGGTAGCGGGCCTCTCCTACAATGAGCAGTTCTTC.

This clonotype was detected many times. This chain uses TRBV20-1 with TRBJ1-1; no reliable D call. The CDR3 is 14 amino acids. CDR1 and CDR2 (germline): DFQATT, SNEGSKA (reference sequence). V was clipped by 0 bases and J by 6 bases, with 14 bases between them. The CDR3 nucleotides read TGCAGTGCTAGAGATCCACGGTACGGGGCTGAAGCTTTCTTT. This translates into CSARDPRYGAEAFF.

This clonotype has at least ten counts. V usage is TRBV28 and J usage is TRBJ1-5; D not certain. The CDR3 has 13 amino acids. In germline, CDR1 is MDHEN, CDR2 SYDVKM. Trimming removed 3 bases from V and 5 bases from J, with 8 bases in between. The CDR3 sequence: CASSFLRDQPQHF. The CDR3 DNA reads as TGTGCCAGCAGTTTCCTACGGGATCAGCCCCAGCATTTT.

As concerns this clonotype: The CDR3 does not end in the conserved phenylalanine or tryptophan, so this is likely a read error. CDR3 sequence (DNA): TGCAGTGCTCGGCGCGAGGCTAATGAAAAACTGTTTCTT. It translates to CSARREANEKLFL. The chain uses TRBV20-1 and TRBJ1-4; no reliable D call. Germline CDR1 reads DFQATT; CDR2 reads SNEGSKA (reference sequence). V was shortened by 5 bases and J by 3 bases, with 10 bases between the two germline ends. This CDR3 is 13 amino acids long.

The table lists this clonotype with many counts. CDR3 DNA sequence: TGTGCCAGCAGAACCGGGACAGGGGGTTCACCCCTCCACTTT. Translating it yields CASRTGTGGSPLHF. The V call is TRBV28, the J call TRBJ1-6; 11 bases match TRBD1. The germline gives CDR1 MDHEN, CDR2 SYDVKM. Unmatched junction bases numbered 4, after V lost 6 bases and J lost 9 bases. CDR3 length: 14 residues.

This clonotype was picked up many times. DNA for the CDR3: TGTGCCAGTAGTACTGGACTAGCGGATACGCAGTATTTT. Protein product: CASSTGLADTQYF. This chain links TRBV19 with TRBJ2-3; 9 bases agree with TRBD2. Germline V lookup: CDR1 LNHDA, CDR2 SQIVND (reference sequence). The CDR3 runs 13 residues. The ends lost 4 bases at V and 6 bases at J; junction bases unmatched: 2. The full variable domain, its missing parts supplied by reference TRBV19 and TRBJ2-3, is DGGITQSPKYLFRKEGQNVTLSCEQNLNHDAMYWYRQDPGQGLRLIYYSQIVNDFQKGDIAEGYSVSREKKESFPLTVTSAQKNPTAFYLCASSTGLADTQYFGPGTRLTVL.

The chain recombines TRBV14 with TRBJ2-7; 8 nucleotides agree with TRBD2. The CDR3 is 15 residues long. Germline V lookup: CDR1 SGHDN, CDR2 FVKESK. V lost 1 base, J lost 2 bases, and 4 bases stayed unmatched. CDR3 in amino acids: CASSQGLAPAYEQYF. CDR3 DNA sequence: TGTGCCAGCAGCCAAGGACTAGCGCCCGCCTACGAGCAGTACTTC.

This clonotype was found a few times. The rearrangement uses TRBV20-1 and TRBJ2-3; 7 bases are a match to TRBD2. The CDR3 consists of 14 residues. CDR1 and CDR2 from the germline V gene are DFQATT and SNEGSKA (reference sequence). The V and J ends lost 6 bases and 5 bases, in that order; junction bases with no gene match: 11. CDR3 region: CSARREAGVDTQYF. In DNA, the CDR3 is TGCAGTGCACGCCGGGAGGCAGGAGTAGATACGCAGTATTTT.

This clonotype appeared many times. The rearrangement uses TRBV10-3 and TRBJ1-5; no firm D call. V dropped 6 bases and J dropped 2 bases, with 11 bases sitting between them. The CDR3 covers 14 residues. Germline values: CDR1 ENHRY, CDR2 SYGVKD. The CDR3 loop is CAISQSGGNQPQHF. The CDR3 nucleotides are TGTGCCATCAGCCAATCCGGGGGCAATCAGCCCCAGCATTTT.

This clonotype was counted only a few times. The gene calls are TRBV30 and TRBJ2-6; D unclear. Trimming cost V 0 bases and J 2 bases, with 2 bases left between them. Germline V gives CDR1 GTSNPN, CDR2 SVGIG (reference sequence). The length of the CDR3 is 13 residues. The CDR3 sequence is CAWSVAGANVLTF. The DNA of the CDR3 is TGTGCCTGGAGTGTCGCTGGGGCCAACGTCCTGACTTTC.

The chain couples TRBV12-3 or TRBV12-4 to TRBJ2-3; possibly TRBD1 for D (5 bases). The CDR3 is made up of 14 amino acids. With 2 bases removed from V and 0 bases from J, the gap between germline ends came to 6 bases. Here the CDR3 DNA reads TGTGCCAGCAGTTTACGACAGAGCACAGATACGCAGTATTTT. It encodes CASSLRQSTDTQYF.

This clonotype was seen at least ten times. V usage is TRBV12-3 or TRBV12-4 and J usage is TRBJ1-5; D is ambiguous. There are 13 residues in the CDR3. The V end lost 2 bases, the J end lost 7 bases, and 9 bases lay between the germline ends. CDR3 nucleotide sequence: TGTGCCAGCAGTTTAATGCCGGAGCAGCCCCAGCATTTT. Protein sequence: CASSLMPEQPQHF.

This clonotype was observed a few times. The chain combines TRBV30 with TRBJ1-3; no definite D call. Trimming pared 2 bases from V and 3 bases from J, leaving 14 bases between. From germline, CDR1 is GTSNPN and CDR2 SVGIG (reference sequence). The CDR3 extends over 15 amino acids. Here the CDR3 DNA reads TGTGCCTGGAGTCAAGCGATTCTGTTTGGAAACACCATATATTTT. It yields the protein CAWSQAILFGNTIYF.

This clonotype was counted many times. This chain connects TRBV6-1 to TRBJ2-3; 10 bases align to TRBD1. The CDR3 is 14 amino acids. In germline, CDR1 is MNHNS, CDR2 SASEGT. J lost 5 bases, V lost 8 bases, and 7 bases had no gene match. The CDR3 sequence: CASRPGQGIDTQYF. For the CDR3, the DNA is TGTGCCAGCCGCCCGGGACAGGGGATAGATACGCAGTATTTT.

This clonotype was recorded many times. The rearrangement uses TRBV7-9 and TRBJ2-5; D is possibly TRBD1 (6 bases). Trimming shortened V by 5 bases and J by 4 bases, and 14 bases separated the two germline ends. CDR3 length: 14 amino acids. Germline CDR1 reads SEHNR; CDR2 reads FQNEAQ (reference sequence). The chain's CDR3 is CASSLPRGGETQYF. CDR3 DNA sequence: TGTGCCAGCAGCCTACCCAGGGGTGGAGAGACCCAGTACTTC. Filled out from reference TRBV7-9 and TRBJ2-5, the complete variable domain reads DTGVSQNPRHKITKRGQNVTFRCDPISEHNRLYWYRQTLGQGPEFLTYFQNEAQLEKSRLLSDRFSAERPKGSFSTLEIQRTEQGDSAMYLCASSLPRGGETQYFGPGTRLLVL.

This chain uses TRBV7-2 with TRBJ1-6, with D tentatively TRBD1 (5 bases). V lost 1 base, J lost 6 bases, and 10 bases lay in between. The CDR3 consists of 15 residues. Germline values: CDR1 SGHTA, CDR2 FQGNSA. The CDR3 sequence is CASSLDAGSNSPLHF. Here the CDR3 DNA reads TGTGCCAGCAGCTTAGACGCAGGGTCTAATTCACCCCTCCACTTT.